This entry describes one T cell receptor beta chain. Its specificity is not known. This record belongs to a study of shared clonotypes between healthy human individuals. Study-wide background: A couple of women and three men aged 18 to 49 served as donors.

The table came from immunoSEQ multiplex PCR; TCRdb's copy has only in-frame clones and leaves some out. Of 950,000 to 1,300,000 clones in the sample, around 74% were seen once. With 3 bases clipped from V and 6 bases from J, the junction kept 7 bases outside the gene matches. The germline gives CDR1 SGHAT, CDR2 FQNNGV. CDR3 length: 15 amino acids. Study observations and caveats: The naive CD4 repertoires of several donors were compared, and approximately 5% of clonotypes were shared.

The chain uses TRBV11-2 and TRBJ2-1, with TRBD2 identical over 8 bases. The TCR originated in a man between 18 and 29 years old in good health. Sequencing was performed on memory CD4+ T cells sorted from blood. Subset given: CD45RA-negative fraction. The CDR3 region is CASSFQRERGNEQFF. The DNA of the CDR3 is TGTGCCAGCAGCTTCCAGCGGGAGAGGGGCAATGAGCAGTTCTTC.